These 24 T cell receptor beta chains were all obtained from the same sample, sequenced in a study of T-cell reconstitution after alpha-beta-depleted transplantation in children. Construction of the TCRbeta library involved unique molecular identifiers. TCRdb passed the PCR reads through MiXCR, listing each CDR3 protein once. The table includes around 240,000 distinct CDR3 sequences, under 9.5% detected once. The sample here was PBMCs, mostly from graft donor cells, taken 180 days after TCRalphabeta/CD19-depleted stem cell transplant. These receptors came from a male patient aged 5 to 17 who had a stem cell transplant for acute lymphoblastic leukemia, so the T cells may come from the graft donor.

In its sample, this clonotype was seen many times. The genes are TRBV29-1 and TRBJ2-2; D is unresolved. The CDR3 length is 14 residues. Trimming stripped 0 bases from V and 2 bases from J, with 7 bases between. CDR1 is SQVTM, CDR2 ANQGSEA, per germline. The CDR3 DNA is TGCAGCGTTGAAGATGTTGGCAACACCGGGGAGCTGTTTTTT. Amino acid sequence: CSVEDVGNTGELFF.

The CDR3 spells CASSQGTSGSIQETQYF. DNA for the CDR3: TGCGCCAGCAGCCAAGGGACTAGCGGGTCAATCCAAGAGACCCAGTACTTC. The rearrangement links TRBV5-1 to TRBJ2-5; 12 nucleotides match TRBD2. Germline CDR1 and CDR2: SGHRS and YFSETQ. CDR3 length: 17 residues. With V trimmed by 4 bases and J by 1 base, 8 bases remained unmatched.

This clonotype was seen at least ten times. The chain couples TRBV28 to TRBJ2-7; 9 nucleotides align to TRBD1. Per the germline V gene, CDR1 is MDHEN and CDR2 is SYDVKM. CDR3 length: 14 residues. V trimming: 5 bases; J trimming: 2 bases; junction bases outside the gene matches: 4. The CDR3 protein is CASSQTGGAYEQYF. The DNA for the CDR3 is TGTGCCAGCAGTCAGACAGGGGGGGCCTACGAGCAGTACTTC.

This clonotype was found many times. The V gene is TRBV23-1, the J gene TRBJ1-6, with 8 bases identical to TRBD1. TRBV23-1 is assigned to the ORF class and has an uncertain function. The CDR3 contains 15 residues. With V trimmed by 4 bases and J by 11 bases, 10 bases remained unmatched. The CDR3 region is CASSRRQGTGPPLHF. CDR3 DNA: TGCGCCAGCAGTCGACGACAGGGGACGGGGCCACCCCTCCACTTT.

This clonotype was observed at least ten times. V is TRBV12-3 or TRBV12-4 and J is TRBJ1-5; D remains unclear. This CDR3 spans 15 amino acids. The V end was cut by 1 base, the J end by 0 bases, with 7 bases between. CDR3 bases: TGTGCCAGCAGTTTAGGCAGGTATAGCAATCAGCCCCAGCATTTT. Protein: CASSLGRYSNQPQHF.

There are many counts of this clonotype. This chain uses TRBV18 with TRBJ1-1; unclear D gene. V shed 2 bases and J shed 1 base, with 5 bases lying between them. Germline V gene data show CDR1 as KGHSH and CDR2 as LQKENI. This CDR3 is 13 amino acids long. The CDR3 DNA reads TGTGCCAGCTCACCAGAACCGAACACTGAAGCTTTCTTT. As protein: CASSPEPNTEAFF. Full variable domain (outside the CDR3, taken from reference TRBV18 and TRBJ1-1): NAGVMQNPRHLVRRRGQEARLRCSPMKGHSHVYWYRQLPEEGLKFMVYLQKENIIDESGMPKERFSAEFPKEGPSILRIQQVVRGDSAAYFCASSPEPNTEAFFGQGTRLTVV.

This clonotype was seen many times. The chain combines TRBV20-1 with TRBJ2-7; D gene unclear. The CDR3 sequence is 13 residues long. Germline assignment: CDR1 DFQATT and CDR2 SNEGSKA (reference sequence). The V gene lost 1 base and the J gene lost 0 bases, with 7 bases spanning the gap. CDR3 bases: TGCAGTGCTAGAGGACCCTCCTCCTACGAGCAGTACTTC. This sequence encodes CSARGPSSYEQYF.

The table lists this clonotype with many counts. The chain's CDR3 is CASSLFRGEPQHF. CDR3 bases: TGCGCCAGCAGCCTCTTCAGGGGAGAGCCCCAGCATTTT. This chain joins TRBV10-2 and TRBJ1-5, with D perhaps TRBD1 (6 bases). The V end was cut by 6 bases, the J end by 8 bases, with 14 bases between. In germline, CDR1 is WSHSY, CDR2 SAAADI. The CDR3 spans 13 residues.

This clonotype has more than one count but fewer than ten. The chain combines TRBV2 with TRBJ1-6, with D perhaps TRBD1 (5 bases). Germline-derived CDR1 and CDR2 are SNHLY and FYNNEI. V was cut by 4 bases and J by 9 bases, with 10 bases left in between. The CDR3 runs to 13 residues. CDR3 sequence (DNA): TGTGCCAGCAGTGCCAGGGAGGGTTCACCCCTCCACTTT. This gives the protein CASSAREGSPLHF.

This clonotype was seen many times. The chain joins TRBV7-2 to TRBJ2-2; no reliable D call. The CDR3 extends over 13 amino acids. V was cut by 7 bases and J by 6 bases, with 12 bases left in between. Per germline, CDR1 SGHTA and CDR2 FQGNSA. The CDR3 here is CASTGDFPGELFF. In DNA, the CDR3 is TGTGCCAGCACTGGGGATTTTCCCGGGGAGCTGTTTTTT.

The table lists this clonotype with many counts. The chain uses TRBV7-9 and TRBJ2-7, with D perhaps being TRBD1 or TRBD2 (5 bases each). The CDR3 sequence is 15 residues long. From germline, CDR1 is SEHNR and CDR2 FQNEAQ (reference sequence). V gave up 8 bases and J gave up 4 bases, with 21 bases separating them. The CDR3: CASESDGAGRYEQYF. In nucleotides, the CDR3 is TGTGCCAGCGAATCCGACGGGGCAGGAAGGTACGAGCAGTACTTC.

In its sample, this clonotype was seen many times. The chain has TRBV4-1 and TRBJ1-5; D perhaps matches TRBD1 (5 bases). The V end was cut by 6 bases, the J end by 7 bases, with 16 bases between. The CDR3 runs to 14 residues. Germline V lookup: CDR1 MGHRA, CDR2 YSYEKL. CDR3 bases: TGCGCCAGCAGTTCAGCGCAGGGTTCACAGCCCCAGCATTTT. Its protein is CASSSAQGSQPQHF.

This clonotype was recorded many times. The gene calls are TRBV10-3 and TRBJ2-4; 9 nucleotides align to TRBD1. The V gene end was trimmed by 6 bases and the J gene end by 1 base; junction bases not matched to a gene: 4. Per germline, CDR1 ENHRY and CDR2 SYGVKD. The CDR3 is 15 amino acids. The CDR3 region has the DNA TGTGCCATCAGCGAACAGGGGGCGGCCAAAAACATTCAGTACTTC. The encoded protein is CAISEQGAAKNIQYF.

This clonotype was detected many times. This rearrangement joins TRBV5-8 to TRBJ1-6; 7 bases are a match to TRBD1. In germline, CDR1 is SGHTS, CDR2 YDEGEE. The J segment lost 1 base and the V segment lost 4 bases, leaving 8 bases of the junction unmatched. The CDR3 contains 17 residues. The CDR3 DNA is TGTGCCAGCAGCCCCCGCAGGGGGACGTCCTATAATTCACCCCTCCACTTT. It codes for CASSPRRGTSYNSPLHF.

The V call is TRBV28, the J call TRBJ2-1; tentatively, D is TRBD2 (5 bases). Trimming shortened V by 4 bases and J by 8 bases, and 15 bases separated the two germline ends. This CDR3 spans 14 amino acids. The germline CDR1 and CDR2 sequences are MDHEN and SYDVKM. The CDR3, as DNA: TGTGCCAGCAGTTCCCCCTTTAGCGTGGATGAGCAGTTCTTC. Translation gives CASSSPFSVDEQFF.

Ten or more counts support this clonotype. The V gene is TRBV7-6, the J gene TRBJ1-2; TRBD1 aligns across 11 bases. The CDR3 has 15 amino acids. Germline loops: CDR1 SGHVS, CDR2 FNYEAQ. V shed 5 bases, J shed 5 bases, and the junction held 7 bases outside the gene matches. The CDR3 DNA is TGTGCCAGCAGCCCGACCGGGACAGGGGGGTATGGCTACACCTTC. Translating gives CASSPTGTGGYGYTF.

This clonotype was seen only once. The chain recombines TRBV7-9 with TRBJ1-2, with 7 bases aligning to TRBD1. Germline V lookup: CDR1 SEHNR, CDR2 FQNEAQ (reference sequence). CDR3 length: 12 residues. J gave up 6 bases and V 5 bases, and 3 bases lay outside the gene matches. CDR3 DNA sequence: TGTGCCAGCAGCCAGGGGGATGATGGCTACACCTTC. Translated: CASSQGDDGYTF.

A few counts support this clonotype. V is TRBV23-1 and J is TRBJ1-4; D not resolved. Being an ORF, TRBV23-1 has a function that is uncertain. This CDR3 has 14 amino acids. Trimming removed 5 bases from V and 2 bases from J, with 9 bases in between. For the CDR3, the DNA is TGCGCCAGCAGTATAAAGTGCACTAATGAAAAACTGTTTTTT. It encodes CASSIKCTNEKLFF.

This clonotype was recorded at least ten times. The rearrangement uses TRBV20-1 and TRBJ2-3; D is possibly TRBD2 (5 bases). V gave up 3 bases and J gave up 3 bases, with 10 bases separating them. The CDR3 has 13 amino acids. Looked up from germline, CDR1 is DFQATT and CDR2 is SNEGSKA (reference sequence). The CDR3 nucleotides are TGCAGTGCTAGGAGAGGAGGTACAGATACGCAGTATTTT. Its protein product is CSARRGGTDTQYF.

This clonotype was observed many times. This chain links TRBV7-3 with TRBJ1-6; tentatively, D is TRBD1 (5 bases). This CDR3 region has 15 residues. CDR1 SGHTA and CDR2 FQGTGA come from the germline V gene. Trimming left V 4 bases short and J 9 bases short, with 16 bases between. The CDR3 DNA sequence: TGTGCCAGCAGCTCTGGTGCTGGGACGGGTTCACCCCTCCACTTT. This translates into CASSSGAGTGSPLHF.

This clonotype was seen just once. Being one base from a much bigger clone, this may be a read error. Likely a read error: the CDR3 ends without its conserved phenylalanine or tryptophan. The chain joins TRBV29-1 to TRBJ1-2, with 8 bases aligning to TRBD1. Germline CDR1 is SQVTM and CDR2 is ANQGSEA. This CDR3 region has 13 residues. With 6 bases clipped from V and 2 bases from J, the junction kept 5 bases outside the gene matches. CDR3 region: CSVPGQENYGYTI. CDR3 DNA sequence: TGCAGCGTGCCGGGACAGGAGAACTATGGCTACACCATC.

In regard to this clonotype: This may arise from a read error, as a much more abundant clone is one base away. The chain combines TRBV15 with TRBJ1-5; tentatively, D is TRBD1 (5 bases). The CDR3 has 13 amino acids. Germline CDR1 and CDR2: LNHNV and YYDKDF (reference sequence). CDR3 bases: TGTGCCACCAGCAGAGCGGCAGGGCAGCCCCAGAATTTT. Translation: CATSRAAGQPQNF.

The chain employs TRBV3-1 and TRBJ2-7; 9 bases agree with TRBD1. This CDR3 has 16 amino acids. In germline, CDR1 is LGHDT, CDR2 YNNKEL (reference sequence). V lost 1 base to trimming and J lost 4 bases; unmatched junction nucleotides: 8. The CDR3 sequence: CASSQAPGQGGYEQYF. DNA of the CDR3: TGTGCCAGCAGCCAAGCTCCGGGACAGGGAGGTTACGAGCAGTACTTC.

Comments on this clonotype: Since a much larger clone is just one base distant, this may be a read error. The chain couples TRBV24-1 to TRBJ2-1; tentatively, D is TRBD2 (6 bases). Germline loops: CDR1 KGHDR, CDR2 SFDVKD. The CDR3 spans 16 residues. V was clipped by 10 bases and J by 4 bases, with 22 bases between them. The chain's CDR3 is CATGDNKKAGYNEQFF. DNA of the CDR3: TGTGCCACGGGAGACAATAAAAAGGCGGGGTACAATGAGCAGTTCTTC.